Each of the 20 T cell receptor beta chains below was sequenced from the same sample in a study of early T cells in non-severe SARS-CoV-2 infection. MiXCR was run by TCRdb on the 5' RACE reads, yielding one entry per CDR3 protein. The sample holds tens of thousands of distinct CDR3 sequences, roughly an eighth seen once. The sequencing sample was made of whole blood. The receptors were gathered from an adult who was a healthcare worker with PCR-confirmed SARS-CoV-2 infection or an uninfected control (not recorded which).

The V gene is TRBV20-1, the J gene TRBJ2-5, with TRBD2 identical over 7 bases. This CDR3 spans 15 amino acids. Germline CDR1 is DFQATT and CDR2 is SNEGSKA (reference sequence). V shed 2 bases and J 0 bases; nucleotides not matched to a gene: 6. This chain's CDR3 is CSARNPTSDQETQYF. The CDR3 DNA follows: TGCAGTGCTAGAAATCCAACTAGCGACCAAGAGACCCAGTACTTC.

This clonotype was counted at least ten times. V gene TRBV12-2 combines with J gene TRBJ1-1; the DNA was not compared with TRBD1, the D call given in the table. TRBV12-2 corresponds to a pseudogene. The CDR3 extends over 15 amino acids. CDR3 region: CASRSALQGRTEAFF. The CDR3 DNA reads TGTGCAAGTCGTTCCGCCTTACAGGGAAGGACTGAAGCTTTCTTT.

The gene calls are TRBV7-2 and TRBJ2-5; possibly TRBD1 for D (6 bases). This CDR3 comprises 14 residues. The germline gives CDR1 SGHTA, CDR2 FQGNSA. The V end was cut by 5 bases, the J end by 5 bases, with 15 bases between. The CDR3 reads CASSPDRSGETQYF. For the CDR3, the DNA is TGTGCCAGCAGCCCCGACAGGTCTGGCGAGACCCAGTACTTC.

This clonotype was seen ten or more times. The CDR3 DNA reads as TGTGCCAGCAGTATCCCGGGGGCCGCGACAGATACGCAGTATTTT. Its translation: CASSIPGAATDTQYF. V gene TRBV6-6 combines with J gene TRBJ2-3, with D tentatively TRBD1 or TRBD2 (6 bases each). Germline loops: CDR1 MNHNY, CDR2 SVGAGI (reference sequence). The germline V and J ends were trimmed by 5 bases and 3 bases, with 15 bases remaining between them. This CDR3 spans 15 amino acids.

This clonotype was detected ten times or more. This chain uses TRBV7-9 with TRBJ1-1; no reliable D call. V was pared by 6 bases and J by 2 bases, with 16 bases between. This CDR3 has 15 amino acids. CDR1 and CDR2 from the germline V gene are SEHNR and FQNEAQ (reference sequence). The CDR3, as DNA: TGTGCCAGCAGGTCGATTCAAGGGATTAACACTGAAGCTTTCTTT. Amino acid sequence: CASRSIQGINTEAFF.

This clonotype was recorded at least ten times. The CDR3 DNA sequence: TGCAGCGTTGAATTTGGGATCATGAACACTGAAGCTTTCTTT. This codes for CSVEFGIMNTEAFF. The rearrangement links TRBV29-1 to TRBJ1-1, with D uncertain. CDR3 length: 14 residues. The V end was cut by 2 bases, the J end by 0 bases, with 10 bases between. Germline V CDR1 and CDR2: SQVTM, ANQGSEA.

This clonotype was found many times. The rearrangement links TRBV20-1 to TRBJ1-6; D gene uncertain. The CDR3 sequence is 15 residues long. V was pared by 6 bases and J by 8 bases, with 20 bases between. Germline V lookup: CDR1 DFQATT, CDR2 SNEGSKA (reference sequence). CDR3: CSAPLLSHVDSPLHF. CDR3 DNA sequence: TGCAGTGCGCCTCTGCTATCCCACGTAGATTCACCCCTCCACTTT.

This clonotype was counted many times. The rearrangement joins TRBV30 to TRBJ1-6, with D uncertain. Germline loops: CDR1 GTSNPN, CDR2 SVGIG (reference sequence). There are 16 residues in the CDR3. With 1 base removed from V and 4 bases from J, the gap between germline ends came to 14 bases. CDR3 in amino acids: CAWSGAGRSYNSPLHF. The CDR3 DNA is TGTGCCTGGAGTGGGGCTGGCCGGAGTTATAATTCACCCCTCCACTTT.

This clonotype has at least ten counts. The CDR3 spells CASSQENSAGANVLTF. CDR3 DNA sequence: TGCGCCAGCAGCCAAGAAAACAGCGCTGGGGCCAACGTCCTGACTTTC. The chain joins TRBV4-3 to TRBJ2-6; no clear D gene. V was pared by 0 bases and J by 2 bases, with 8 bases between. The germline gives CDR1 LGHNA, CDR2 YSLEER. The CDR3 contains 16 residues.

This clonotype was recorded at least ten times. The chain's CDR3 is CASSSLRSSGTEAFF. The DNA of the CDR3 is TGTGCCAGCAGCTCCCTGAGATCCTCTGGCACTGAAGCTTTCTTT. The chain is built from TRBV7-9 and TRBJ1-1; D remains ambiguous. The CDR3 runs to 15 residues. V was clipped by 4 bases and J by 4 bases, with 16 bases between them. The germline V gene encodes CDR1 SEHNR and CDR2 FQNEAQ (reference sequence).

V and J are TRBV5-5 and TRBJ2-1; the match to TRBD2 covers 7 bases. The V gene's germline CDR1 is SGHKS and CDR2 YYEKEE (reference sequence). Unmatched junction bases numbered 4, after V lost 4 bases and J lost 0 bases. The CDR3 sequence is 15 residues long. Here the CDR3 reads CASSLADISYNEQFF. The CDR3 region has the DNA TGTGCCAGCAGCCTAGCGGACATCTCCTACAATGAGCAGTTCTTC.

On this clonotype: A junction boundary mismatches the germline segment, possibly from a read error. The chain is built from TRBV7-7 and TRBJ2-5; TRBD1 might be the D (6 bases). Germline V gene data show CDR1 as SSHAT and CDR2 as FNYEAQ (reference sequence). This CDR3 spans 14 amino acids. Here the CDR3 reads CASSPPGAQETQYF. The CDR3 bases are TGTGCTAGCAGCCCCCCAGGGGCCCAAGAGACCCAGTACTTC.

This clonotype turned up a few times. This may stem from a read error, because a much larger clone lies one nucleotide away. V and J are TRBV7-2 and TRBJ1-3, with unresolved D. CDR3 length: 11 residues. V lost 5 bases and J 2 bases, leaving 1 base between the germline ends. Looked up from germline, CDR1 is SGHTA and CDR2 is FQGNSA. The CDR3 coding sequence is TGTGCCAGCAGCCCTGGAAACACCATATATTTT. Translating gives CASSPGNTIYF.

This clonotype was recorded many times. The CDR3 DNA reads TGTGCCAGCGCCAAACGGGACTCGAGCTCCTACAATGAGCAGTTCTTC. This codes for CASAKRDSSSYNEQFF. The rearrangement uses TRBV7-6 and TRBJ2-1; possibly TRBD2 for D (6 bases). Germline V CDR1 and CDR2: SGHVS, FNYEAQ. The CDR3 has 16 residues. Trimming cost V 8 bases and J 0 bases, with 17 bases left between them.

The rearrangement joins TRBV5-1 to TRBJ1-3, with 9 positions matching TRBD1. Trimming removed 0 bases from V and 0 bases from J; junction bases left unmatched: 7. CDR3 size: 18 residues. Per germline, CDR1 SGHRS and CDR2 YFSETQ. Here the CDR3 reads CASSLEGQGSFSGNTIYF. CDR3 bases: TGCGCCAGCAGCTTGGAGGGACAGGGAAGTTTCTCTGGAAACACCATATATTTT.

This clonotype has at least ten counts. The chain joins TRBV20-1 to TRBJ2-1; 7 bases are shared with TRBD1. Germline CDR1 and CDR2: DFQATT and SNEGSKA (reference sequence). The V segment lost 4 bases and the J segment 2 bases; nucleotides outside the gene matches: 5. This CDR3 region has 14 residues. This CDR3 is CSATTGLTYNEQFF. CDR3 nucleotides: TGCAGTGCTACGACAGGGTTGACCTACAATGAGCAGTTCTTC.

Ten or more counts support this clonotype. This chain uses TRBV11-2 with TRBJ2-7; 7 nucleotides agree with TRBD1. Germline V gene lookup returns CDR1 SGHAT and CDR2 FQNNGV. V lost 6 bases and J lost 0; bases outside the gene matches: 8. The CDR3 sequence is 15 residues long. The CDR3 DNA reads as TGTGCCAGCAGTCGTAACCGGGACAGCTCCTACGAGCAGTACTTC. Translated, it gives CASSRNRDSSYEQYF.

This clonotype occurred many times. The chain uses TRBV4-1 and TRBJ2-1, with 8 bases matching TRBD1. The CDR3 length is 15 residues. Germline lookup yields CDR1 MGHRA and CDR2 YSYEKL. V shed 3 bases and J 3 bases; nucleotides not matched to a gene: 4. In DNA, the CDR3 is TGCGCCAGCAGCCAGACCGGGACAGGCTACAATGAGCAGTTCTTC. It encodes CASSQTGTGYNEQFF.

This clonotype was counted at least ten times. The V call is TRBV14, the J call TRBJ1-1, with D unclear. The ends were cut back, 0 bases at V and 10 bases at J, with 12 bases in the middle. Per germline, CDR1 SGHDN and CDR2 FVKESK. This CDR3 is built from 13 residues. The CDR3 region has the DNA TGTGCCAGCAGCCAAGATCCCACACTGGGAGCTTTCTTT. Protein: CASSQDPTLGAFF.

This chain uses TRBV7-2 with TRBJ1-1, with no clear D. The CDR3 runs 14 residues. The V end was cut by 7 bases, the J end by 0 bases, with 12 bases between. Germline values: CDR1 SGHTA, CDR2 FQGNSA. The CDR3 is CASKAGDLNTEAFF. DNA for the CDR3: TGTGCCAGCAAGGCAGGTGACCTGAACACTGAAGCTTTCTTT.